The 27 T cell receptor beta chains below all came from one sample that was sequenced in a study of blood T cells in healthy people across ages. Primed by a sample-barcoded 5' primer and a J-beta primer mix, a second PCR proceeded for about 7 to 11 cycles. TCRdb reanalysed the 5' RACE reads using MiXCR and keeps one entry per CDR3 protein. The data hold about 1.4 million distinct CDR3 sequences, with 45% to 70% observed a single time. Sequenced input: blood. The origin of the receptors is a young man in good health.

The rearrangement joins TRBV20-1 to TRBJ1-2, with 12 bases that match TRBD1. The trim removed 3 bases at V and 2 bases at J, leaving 7 bases unmatched. The CDR3 is made up of 16 amino acids. Germline V lookup: CDR1 DFQATT, CDR2 SNEGSKA (reference sequence). The CDR3, as DNA: TGCAGTGCTAGTCCAAGGGACAGGGGGCGGAACTATGGCTACACCTTC. Amino acids: CSASPRDRGRNYGYTF.

This clonotype has only a few counts. Relative to the germline gene, one junction end is altered; a read error may explain this. V gene TRBV11-2 combines with J gene TRBJ2-5; D remains unclear. CDR1 is SGHAT and CDR2 is FQNNGV in the germline V gene. The CDR3 contains 13 residues. In DNA form, the CDR3 reads TGTGCCAGCAGCCTAGAGACCCTCGAACTGGAGTACTTC. Protein sequence: CASSLETLELEYF.

This sequence joins TRBV6-5 and TRBJ2-5; 7 nucleotides agree with TRBD1. The trim removed 2 bases at V and 0 bases at J, leaving 6 bases unmatched. In germline, CDR1 is MNHEY, CDR2 SVGAGI. The CDR3 contains 16 residues. The chain's CDR3 is CASSYRFGQDQETQYF. CDR3 DNA: TGTGCCAGCAGTTACCGTTTCGGACAGGACCAAGAGACCCAGTACTTC.

The chain carries TRBV12-3 or TRBV12-4 and TRBJ2-4, with D possibly matching TRBD2 (5 bases). The J call may be in error: the DNA end matches TRBJ2-7 better. The CDR3 covers 14 residues. The DNA of the CDR3 is TGTGCCAGCAGTTCTTTGGGAGATAGTTACGAGCAGTACTTC. It encodes CASSSLGDSYEQYF.

V gene TRBV27 combines with J gene TRBJ2-1, with 8 bases matching TRBD2. The J segment lost 2 bases and the V segment lost 4 bases, leaving 16 bases of the junction unmatched. This CDR3 has 19 residues. CDR1 is MNHEY and CDR2 is SMNVEV in the germline V gene (reference sequence). In nucleotides, the CDR3 is TGTGCCAGCAGTTCAAGTACCGCATTAGCGGGATCCCCCTACAATGAGCAGTTCTTC. This encodes CASSSSTALAGSPYNEQFF.

The chain has TRBV18 and TRBJ1-1; D may be TRBD1 (5 bases). This CDR3 is built from 14 residues. Trimming cost V 4 bases and J 1 base, with 10 bases left between them. CDR1 KGHSH and CDR2 LQKENI come from the germline V gene. CDR3: CASSRAGRNTEAFF. The CDR3 DNA reads as TGTGCCAGCTCACGCGCAGGGCGGAACACTGAAGCTTTCTTT. Variable domain in full (rest from reference TRBV18 and TRBJ1-1): NAGVMQNPRHLVRRRGQEARLRCSPMKGHSHVYWYRQLPEEGLKFMVYLQKENIIDESGMPKERFSAEFPKEGPSILRIQQVVRGDSAAYFCASSRAGRNTEAFFGQGTRLTVV.

The J gene is TRBJ1-2, the V gene TRBV6-5; the match to TRBD1 covers 7 bases. Germline V gives CDR1 MNHEY, CDR2 SVGAGI. V was clipped by 5 bases and J by 7 bases; unmatched bases: 10. The CDR3 runs 14 residues. The CDR3 DNA sequence: TGTGCCAGCAGTGACCAGGGGGTAGGAGGTGGCTACACCTTC. Protein: CASSDQGVGGGYTF.

The chain uses TRBV20-1 and TRBJ2-1, with D possibly being TRBD1 (6 bases). The last part of the DNA fits TRBJ2-7 better; the J call may be wrong. The germline V gene encodes CDR1 DFQATT and CDR2 SNEGSKA (reference sequence). This CDR3 has 16 residues. CDR3 amino acids: CSAKGFFGQGWYEQYF. The DNA for the CDR3 is TGCAGTGCCAAGGGGTTTTTCGGGCAGGGGTGGTACGAGCAGTACTTC.

J is TRBJ2-5 and V is TRBV14, with D hard to call. CDR1 and CDR2 from the germline V gene are SGHDN and FVKESK. Deletions cut 10 bases from V and 0 bases from J, with 12 bases between. CDR3 length equals 13 residues. CDR3 amino acids: CATSAVYQETQYF. DNA for the CDR3: TGTGCCACCTCGGCGGTGTACCAAGAGACCCAGTACTTC.

This clonotype was observed a few times. V is TRBV29-1 and J is TRBJ2-7; D not resolved. The germline V gene has CDR1 SQVTM and CDR2 ANQGSEA. This CDR3 comprises 11 residues. Trimming removed 6 bases at V and 3 bases at J, with 9 bases between. CDR3 protein: CSVTQSYEQYF. The CDR3 DNA follows: TGCAGCGTAACACAGAGCTACGAGCAGTACTTC.

The chain links TRBV4-3 to TRBJ2-7, with D uncertain. CDR3 size: 14 residues. Germline V gives CDR1 LGHNA, CDR2 YSLEER. Trimming took off 2 bases at V and 3 bases at J, with 11 bases between the two ends. The CDR3: CASSQSEYGYEQYF. The DNA of the CDR3 is TGCGCCAGCAGCCAAAGTGAATACGGCTACGAGCAGTACTTC.

This clonotype was seen only a few times. This sequence joins TRBV12-3 or TRBV12-4 and TRBJ1-2, with 7 positions matching TRBD1. After removal of 7 bases from V and 5 bases from J, the junction contained 7 bases not matched to a gene. The CDR3 consists of 13 residues. CDR3 amino acids: CASISDREYGYTF. The CDR3 nucleotides read TGTGCCAGCATCTCAGACAGGGAATATGGCTACACCTTC.

The chain carries TRBV27 and TRBJ1-5; perhaps TRBD1 as D (5 bases). CDR1 is MNHEY and CDR2 is SMNVEV in the germline V gene (reference sequence). This CDR3 has 15 amino acids. V dropped 0 bases and J dropped 6 bases, with 12 bases sitting between them. The CDR3 DNA sequence: TGTGCCAGCAGTTTATCGTCAGCGGGGGGTCAGCCCCAGCATTTT. It is translated as CASSLSSAGGQPQHF.

The V gene is TRBV7-2, the J gene TRBJ2-7; D is possibly TRBD2 (6 bases). This CDR3 spans 14 amino acids. V dropped 2 bases and J dropped 2 bases, with 10 bases sitting between them. CDR1 and CDR2 from the germline V gene are SGHTA and FQGNSA. In nucleotides, the CDR3 is TGTGCCAGCAGCTTATATGCTAGCGCCTACGAGCAGTACTTC. This codes for CASSLYASAYEQYF.

This clonotype was picked up a small number of times. V usage is TRBV25-1 and J usage is TRBJ1-1; D remains unclear. The length of the CDR3 is 12 residues. V was shortened by 3 bases and J by 3 bases, with 5 bases between the two germline ends. Germline values: CDR1 MGHDK, CDR2 SYGVNS. CDR3 region: CASSDDYTEAFF. The CDR3, as DNA: TGTGCCAGCAGTGACGATTACACTGAAGCTTTCTTT.

In its sample, this clonotype was seen a few times. J is TRBJ2-7 and V is TRBV7-2; the D gene could be TRBD1 or TRBD2 (5 bases each). Deletions cut 1 base from V and 2 bases from J, with 12 bases between. The CDR3 runs 15 residues. Looked up from germline, CDR1 is SGHTA and CDR2 is FQGNSA. CDR3 sequence: CASSLGGPGPYEQYF. CDR3 DNA: TGTGCCAGCAGCTTAGGGGGTCCGGGACCCTACGAGCAGTACTTC.

This clonotype was detected a few times. The chain links TRBV6-2 or TRBV6-3 to TRBJ2-3; no definite D call. Trimming pared 2 bases from V and 5 bases from J, leaving 11 bases between. Germline CDR1 and CDR2: MNHEY and SVGEGT. The CDR3 runs to 14 residues. CDR3 DNA: TGTGCCAGCAGTTACCTGCGGACGGGAGATACGCAGTATTTT. It specifies CASSYLRTGDTQYF.

This chain uses TRBV30 with TRBJ1-4; 7 bases line up with TRBD1. The CDR3 contains 14 residues. The junction had 3 bases not matched to a gene; V was cut back by 5 bases and J by 0 bases. CDR1 is GTSNPN, CDR2 SVGIG, per germline (reference sequence). This CDR3 is CAWQGTATNEKLFF. For the CDR3, the DNA is TGTGCCTGGCAGGGGACAGCAACTAATGAAAAACTGTTTTTT.

The chain uses TRBV6-6 and TRBJ2-3; unclear D gene. The germline V and J ends were trimmed by 7 bases and 4 bases, with 9 bases remaining between them. From germline, CDR1 is MNHNY and CDR2 SVGAGI (reference sequence). The CDR3 covers 12 residues. CDR3 sequence: CASTLGADTQYF. CDR3 sequence (DNA): TGTGCCAGCACCCTTGGTGCAGATACGCAGTATTTT.

This clonotype was recorded once. The chain recombines TRBV4-1 with TRBJ2-5; a weak D match, TRBD2 (6 bases). Trimming shortened V by 2 bases and J by 1 base, and 8 bases separated the two germline ends. The CDR3 spans 14 residues. Germline values: CDR1 MGHRA, CDR2 YSYEKL. CDR3 nucleotide sequence: TGCGCCAGCAGCCAATTTAGCGGCCAAGAGACCCAGTACTTC. Translation gives CASSQFSGQETQYF.

This rearrangement joins TRBV25-1 to TRBJ2-7; 9 nucleotides line up with TRBD1. Germline V gives CDR1 MGHDK, CDR2 SYGVNS. Unmatched junction bases numbered 4, after V lost 8 bases and J lost 2 bases. The CDR3 covers 13 residues. CDR3 DNA: TGTGCCAGCGGTGGGGACAGGGCCTACGAGCAGTACTTC. Translating it yields CASGGDRAYEQYF.

This clonotype showed up just once. The gene calls are TRBV9 and TRBJ1-2; 7 nucleotides line up with TRBD1. CDR1 SGDLS and CDR2 YYNGEE come from the germline V gene. The CDR3 runs to 18 residues. V was clipped by 3 bases and J by 2 bases; unmatched bases: 16. CDR3 nucleotide sequence: TGTGCCAGCAGCGGCCCCAGACCTCACCTACAGGGGAACTATGGCTACACCTTC. It specifies CASSGPRPHLQGNYGYTF.

The chain is built from TRBV5-5 and TRBJ1-4; no reliable D call. Germline V CDR1 and CDR2: SGHKS, YYEKEE (reference sequence). This CDR3 has 17 residues. V gave up 4 bases and J gave up 0 bases, with 16 bases separating them. The CDR3 DNA is TGTGCCAGCAGCCACGGACTGCGCGTGTCAACTAATGAAAAACTGTTTTTT. Translating gives CASSHGLRVSTNEKLFF.

V usage is TRBV2 and J usage is TRBJ2-5; no clear D gene. V was pared by 8 bases and J by 4 bases, with 11 bases between. From germline, CDR1 is SNHLY and CDR2 FYNNEI. There are 12 residues in the CDR3. The CDR3 DNA follows: TGTGCCAGCCTACATTACGGAGAGACCCAGTACTTC. Encoded protein: CASLHYGETQYF. The full variable domain, in which reference TRBV2 and TRBJ2-5 provide the parts outside the CDR3, is EPEVTQTPSHQVTQMGQEVILRCVPISNHLYFYWYRQILGQKVEFLVSFYNNEISEKSEIFDDQFSVERPDGSNFTLKIRSTKLEDSAMYFCASLHYGETQYFGPGTRLLVL.

The chain couples TRBV5-1 to TRBJ2-1; TRBD2 might be the D (5 bases). The end of the DNA aligns better with TRBJ2-7, so the J call may be wrong. The CDR3 runs to 15 residues. The germline V gene encodes CDR1 SGHRS and CDR2 YFSETQ. The CDR3 DNA reads TGCGCCAGCAGCAGCGGAACAAACTCCTACAATGAGCAGTACTTC. It codes for CASSSGTNSYNEQYF.

The J gene is TRBJ1-1, the V gene TRBV15; D unresolved. The CDR3 runs to 14 residues. The germline V gene has CDR1 LNHNV and CDR2 YYDKDF (reference sequence). V was clipped by 0 bases and J by 6 bases, with 11 bases between them. The CDR3 nucleotides read TGTGCCACCAGCAGAGATCGGATGGCAGCTGAAGCTTTCTTT. Translating gives CATSRDRMAAEAFF. Complete variable domain (other parts from reference TRBV15 and TRBJ1-1): DAMVIQNPRYQVTQFGKPVTLSCSQTLNHNVMYWYQQKSSQAPKLLFHYYDKDFNNEADTPDNFQSRRPNTSFCFLDIRSPGLGDTAMYLCATSRDRMAAEAFFGQGTRLTVV.

The rearrangement joins TRBV6-2 or TRBV6-3 to TRBJ2-3; D gene ambiguous. Trimming shortened V by 5 bases and J by 2 bases, and 8 bases separated the two germline ends. The CDR3 spans 13 residues. Germline V gives CDR1 MNHEY, CDR2 SVGEGT. The CDR3 region has the DNA TGTGCCAGCAGTAGCCAGTTCACAGATACGCAGTATTTT. Its protein product is CASSSQFTDTQYF.